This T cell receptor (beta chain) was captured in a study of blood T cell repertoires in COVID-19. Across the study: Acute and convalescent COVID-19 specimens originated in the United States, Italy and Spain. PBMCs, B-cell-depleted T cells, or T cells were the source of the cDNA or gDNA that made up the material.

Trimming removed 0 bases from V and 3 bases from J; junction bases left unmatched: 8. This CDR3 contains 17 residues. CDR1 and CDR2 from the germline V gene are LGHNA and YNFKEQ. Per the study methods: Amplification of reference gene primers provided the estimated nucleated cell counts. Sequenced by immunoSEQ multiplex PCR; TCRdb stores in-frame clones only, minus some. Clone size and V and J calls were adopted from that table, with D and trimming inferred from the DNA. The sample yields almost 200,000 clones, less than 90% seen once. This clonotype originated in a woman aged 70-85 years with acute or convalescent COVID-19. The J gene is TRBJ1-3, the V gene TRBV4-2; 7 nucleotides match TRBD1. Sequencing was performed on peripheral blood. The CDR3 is CASSQDQGRGIGNTIYF. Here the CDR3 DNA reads TGTGCCAGCAGCCAAGATCAGGGCAGGGGGATTGGAAACACCATATATTTT.